The source of this TCR beta chain is a study of blood T cell repertoires in COVID-19. In the authors' workflow: Reference gene primer amplification yielded estimated nucleated cell counts. Here immunoSEQ multiplex PCR was the method, and the copy in TCRdb shows in-frame clones only, minus some. The V and J calls and clone size come from that table; D and trimming were worked out from the DNA. The sample consists of about 38,000 clones, around 85% of them appearing once. This CDR3 has 12 amino acids. The germline V gene has CDR1 SGHDT and CDR2 YYEEEE. The ends lost 4 bases at V and 7 bases at J; junction bases unmatched: 4.

The V call is TRBV5-6, the J call TRBJ1-2; 7 bases are shared with TRBD1. The sample consisted of peripheral blood. This TCR came from a man in his fifties or sixties with active COVID-19. The CDR3 bases are TGTGCCAGCAGCCCAAACAGGGGTGGCTACACCTTC. Amino acids: CASSPNRGGYTF.